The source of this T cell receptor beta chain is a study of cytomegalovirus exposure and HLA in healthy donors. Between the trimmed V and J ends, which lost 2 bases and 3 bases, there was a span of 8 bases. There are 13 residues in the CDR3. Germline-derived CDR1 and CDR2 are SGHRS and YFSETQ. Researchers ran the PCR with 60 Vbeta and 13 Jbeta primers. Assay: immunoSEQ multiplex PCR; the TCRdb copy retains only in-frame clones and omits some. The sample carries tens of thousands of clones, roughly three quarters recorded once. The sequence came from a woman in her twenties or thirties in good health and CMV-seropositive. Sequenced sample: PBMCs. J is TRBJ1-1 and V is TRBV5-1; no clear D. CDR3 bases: TGCGCCAGCAGCTTTGACGGGGACACTGAAGCTTTCTTT. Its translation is CASSFDGDTEAFF.